This is a list of T cell receptor beta chains from one sample in a study of T cells after yellow fever vaccination. TCRdb reprocessed the 5' RACE reads with MiXCR, giving one entry per CDR3 protein. The profile covers a few hundred thousand distinct CDR3 sequences, with over 3.5% appearing a single time and around 25% taken by the ten largest. The material sequenced was PBMCs, taken 5 days after the yellow fever booster vaccination. These TCRs come from a man younger than 35 who received the YFV17D yellow fever vaccine. Each CDR3 is given with its conserved first and last residue.

v_call cdr3_aa
TRBV6-1 CAIYVRDRVYNEQFF
TRBV4-3 CASSSHGGGDEKLFF
TRBV20-1 CSAPLAGAVRDQYF
TRBV7-2 CASSTPTDEEQFF
TRBV4-3 CASSQDPRGQRQGGYTF
TRBV6-5 CASSYSKGRGRNSPLHF
TRBV20-1 CSAMPGTGATDTQYF
TRBV10-3 CAIRPLWASGGAERDTQYF
TRBV10-3 CAINRGDLNTGELFF
TRBV29-1 CSVGPTLNTGELFF
TRBV10-2 CASSRQGINSPLHF
TRBV12-3/TRBV12-4 CASSLSRANSPLHF
TRBV20-1 CSARDDRGQAQHF
TRBV7-2 CASSLMATSGGAPWTQYF
TRBV5-5 CASSFERGGGREQFF
TRBV20-1 CSARPLESSYNEQFF
TRBV6-5 CASNFQGGTEAFF
TRBV5-5 CASSRTGVEKLFF
TRBV12-3/TRBV12-4 CASRDTDYEQYF
TRBV5-1 CASSAGAAGDTQYF
TRBV6-5 CASSNGGADTQYF
TRBV10-1 CASSPRGPPYEQYF
TRBV6-5 CASRWRGADEQFF
TRBV11-2 CASRDGFEAFF
TRBV15 CATSRGGNNSPLHF
TRBV4-3 CASSRLQGAGNTIYF
TRBV4-2 CASSQQVLGNEQFF
TRBV6-5 CASRSPGGTDTQYF
TRBV5-1 CASSPLGTGDEKLFF
TRBV5-5 CASSLAGPNTEAFF
TRBV7-9 CASSFTGSETQYF